The 22 T cell receptor beta chains given below trace back to one sample, sequenced in a study of T cell repertoires in cytomegalovirus infection (dated by TCRdb to between 2019 and 2020). For these TCRs, the target antigens are not known. The reads were generated on an Illumina HiSeq 1500. Through fastp at Q25 and MiXCR, TCRdb rebuilt clones from the public reads, retaining in-frame beta chains. CDR3 protein sequences are deduplicated, and each keeps its most common genes and DNA. The sample profile shows tens of thousands of distinct CDR3 sequences; about 33% of them were found once. Together, the top ten hold about two thirds of the sample. The sample consisted of PBMCs, sequenced either directly or after in vitro stimulation (not recorded which). The receptors here all came from a human donor in good health (CMV status not recorded). Some clones in this sample may be carry-over from other donors' samples.

The V and J genes are TRBV12-3 or TRBV12-4 and TRBJ2-2, with D maybe TRBD1 (8 bases). CDR3 size: 13 residues. V lost 9 bases and J 4 bases, leaving 12 bases between the germline ends. Written as DNA, the CDR3 is TGTGCCAGTCACAGGGGGGGCACCGGGGAGCTGTTTTTT. Protein product: CASHRGGTGELFF.

This clonotype was seen repeatedly, ten times or more. This chain connects TRBV6-1 to TRBJ2-7; 7 bases map to TRBD1. CDR3 length: 13 residues. The germline V gene encodes CDR1 MNHNS and CDR2 SASEGT. V shed 6 bases and J 2 bases; nucleotides not matched to a gene: 4. DNA of the CDR3: TGTGCCAGCAGCCCCGGGACAGCCTACGAGCAGTACTTC. Amino acids: CASSPGTAYEQYF.

This clonotype appeared a few times. V gene TRBV7-9 combines with J gene TRBJ2-7; D unclear. The V and J ends lost 5 bases and 3 bases respectively, with 8 bases between them. CDR1 is SEHNR, CDR2 FQNEAQ, per germline (reference sequence). The CDR3 sequence is 12 residues long. CDR3 region: CASSPPIYEQYF. The CDR3 nucleotides are TGTGCCAGCAGCCCTCCCATCTACGAGCAGTACTTC. Full variable domain (missing parts from reference TRBV7-9 and TRBJ2-7): DTGVSQNPRHKITKRGQNVTFRCDPISEHNRLYWYRQTLGQGPEFLTYFQNEAQLEKSRLLSDRFSAERPKGSFSTLEIQRTEQGDSAMYLCASSPPIYEQYFGPGTRLTVT.

The rearrangement joins TRBV6-2 or TRBV6-3 to TRBJ1-2; TRBD1 aligns across 11 bases. Germline CDR1 MNHEY, CDR2 SVGEGT. V was clipped by 6 bases and J by 6 bases; unmatched bases: 15. This CDR3 spans 17 amino acids. The CDR3 bases are TGTGCCAGCAGGCCTGAAGGATTCGGACAGGGGGCTCATGGCTACACCTTC. Amino acids: CASRPEGFGQGAHGYTF.

V gene TRBV6-5 combines with J gene TRBJ1-1; D is possibly TRBD1 (5 bases). This CDR3 has 16 residues. Germline lookup yields CDR1 MNHEY and CDR2 SVGAGI. Deletions cut 6 bases from V and 3 bases from J, with 20 bases between. CDR3 in amino acids: CASRDLWGRDDTEAFF. In DNA form, the CDR3 reads TGTGCCAGCAGGGATCTCTGGGGCAGGGACGACACTGAAGCTTTCTTT.

This clonotype turned up a few times. The chain has TRBV7-9 and TRBJ1-3; maybe TRBD1 (6 bases). The CDR3 is 17 amino acids. V was trimmed by 2 bases and J by 0 bases, leaving 14 bases between them. CDR1 is SEHNR and CDR2 is FQNEAQ in the germline V gene (reference sequence). The CDR3 DNA reads as TGTGCCAGCAGCTTATACCGGGACACTCACTCTGGAAACACCATATATTTT. Translated: CASSLYRDTHSGNTIYF.

The chain combines TRBV27 with TRBJ2-3; the D is unclear. The germline V and J ends were trimmed by 0 bases and 2 bases, with 3 bases remaining between them. The CDR3 is 13 amino acids. The V gene's germline CDR1 is MNHEY and CDR2 SMNVEV (reference sequence). The CDR3 coding sequence is TGTGCCAGCAGTTTATCCCACACAGATACGCAGTATTTT. Translating gives CASSLSHTDTQYF.

A few counts support this clonotype. J is TRBJ1-1 and V is TRBV6-1, with TRBD1 matching 7 bases. Germline CDR1 is MNHNS and CDR2 is SASEGT. There are 13 residues in the CDR3. V shed 7 bases and J 1 base; nucleotides not matched to a gene: 3. In nucleotides, the CDR3 is TGTGCCAGCAAGGGACAGCCGAACACTGAAGCTTTCTTT. Residues: CASKGQPNTEAFF.

The rearrangement links TRBV19 to TRBJ2-7, with D possibly being TRBD2 (5 bases). V was shortened by 0 bases and J by 4 bases, with 16 bases between the two germline ends. The CDR3 consists of 16 residues. Germline V gene data show CDR1 as LNHDA and CDR2 as SQIVND (reference sequence). The CDR3 here is CASSIDSARDPYEQYF. CDR3 nucleotide sequence: TGTGCCAGTAGTATAGATTCGGCGAGGGATCCTTACGAGCAGTACTTC.

This clonotype was seen a single time. This chain uses TRBV20-1 with TRBJ1-3; the D is unclear. There are 15 residues in the CDR3. V shed 2 bases and J shed 5 bases, with 16 bases lying between them. Germline CDR1 DFQATT, CDR2 SNEGSKA (reference sequence). The CDR3 reads CSARLKGEIRNTIYF. Written as DNA, the CDR3 is TGCAGTGCTAGACTGAAGGGCGAAATAAGAAACACCATATATTTT.

This rearrangement joins TRBV12-3 or TRBV12-4 to TRBJ2-7; D unclear. The V and J ends lost 6 bases and 4 bases respectively, with 7 bases between them. This CDR3 contains 11 residues. The CDR3 nucleotides are TGTGCCAGCAGCCTAAAATACGAGCAGTACTTC. Translating gives CASSLKYEQYF.

The V gene is TRBV7-2, the J gene TRBJ2-6; unclear D gene. V shed 4 bases and J shed 8 bases, with 9 bases lying between them. This CDR3 contains 13 residues. In germline, CDR1 is SGHTA, CDR2 FQGNSA. In DNA form, the CDR3 reads TGTGCCAGCAGCTCGTATTTTCCCAACGTCCTGACTTTC. This codes for CASSSYFPNVLTF.

This chain connects TRBV10-3 to TRBJ2-7, with 10 nucleotides matching TRBD2. With 4 bases clipped from V and 5 bases from J, the junction kept 8 bases outside the gene matches. The CDR3 is 15 residues long. CDR1 is ENHRY, CDR2 SYGVKD, per germline. The CDR3 nucleotides read TGTGCCATCAGTGTTGGGCTAGCGGGAGTAAACGAGCAGTACTTC. Residues: CAISVGLAGVNEQYF.

The genes are TRBV7-4 and TRBJ2-7, with D perhaps assigned TRBD1 or TRBD2 (5 bases each). The CDR3 sequence is 13 residues long. Trimming stripped 5 bases from V and 2 bases from J, with 10 bases between. Germline V CDR1 and CDR2: SGHVT, SQSDAQ. The chain's CDR3 is CASSGTLTYEQYF. The CDR3 nucleotides are TGTGCCAGCAGCGGGACCTTAACCTACGAGCAGTACTTC.

This clonotype has more than one count but fewer than ten. The rearrangement links TRBV12-3 or TRBV12-4 to TRBJ1-2; possibly TRBD1 for D (5 bases). Between the trimmed V and J ends, which lost 4 bases and 7 bases, there was a span of 16 bases. The CDR3 covers 14 residues. CDR3 sequence: CASSSSRGDRGYTF. CDR3 nucleotide sequence: TGTGCCAGCAGTTCCTCCCGTGGGGACCGTGGCTACACCTTC.

This chain links TRBV12-3 or TRBV12-4 with TRBJ2-5; TRBD2 aligns across 10 bases. J was trimmed by 0 bases and V by 1 base; bases with no gene match: 8. The CDR3 has 18 residues. DNA for the CDR3: TGTGCCAGCAGTTTAGGCCTAGCGGGGGTCGGGTACCAAGAGACCCAGTACTTC. Translated, it gives CASSLGLAGVGYQETQYF.

This CDR3 is CASSIRGLADTQYF. Written as DNA, the CDR3 is TGTGCCAGCAGTATCAGAGGGCTCGCAGATACGCAGTATTTT. The rearrangement links TRBV12-3 or TRBV12-4 to TRBJ2-3; the D gene is possibly TRBD2 (5 bases). The CDR3 consists of 14 residues. V dropped 5 bases and J dropped 4 bases, with 13 bases sitting between them.

The chain employs TRBV20-1 and TRBJ2-7, with 9 nucleotides matching TRBD1. With V trimmed by 0 bases and J by 4 bases, 4 bases remained unmatched. CDR1 is DFQATT and CDR2 is SNEGSKA in the germline V gene (reference sequence). The CDR3 spans 14 residues. CDR3 region: CSAREGTGSYEQYF. In DNA form, the CDR3 reads TGCAGTGCTAGAGAAGGGACAGGGTCGTACGAGCAGTACTTC.

The chain carries TRBV5-1 and TRBJ2-6; TRBD1 is a possible D gene (5 bases). The germline CDR1 and CDR2 sequences are SGHRS and YFSETQ. The CDR3 runs 18 residues. The ends were cut back, 3 bases at V and 0 bases at J, with 16 bases in the middle. CDR3 sequence (DNA): TGCGCCAGCAGCTCCTGGACGGACATAATCTCTGGGGCCAACGTCCTGACTTTC. It is translated as CASSSWTDIISGANVLTF.

The chain uses TRBV3-1 and TRBJ1-6, with D tentatively TRBD1 (6 bases). V was pared by 3 bases and J by 8 bases, with 11 bases between. The CDR3 sequence is 14 residues long. Germline V gene data show CDR1 as LGHDT and CDR2 as YNNKEL (reference sequence). CDR3 bases: TGTGCCAGCAGCCAGCAGGGGATGCATTCACCCCTCCACTTT. This codes for CASSQQGMHSPLHF. Full variable domain (rest looked up from reference TRBV3-1 and TRBJ1-6): DTAVSQTPKYLVTQMGNDKSIKCEQNLGHDTMYWYKQDSKKFLKIMFSYNNKELIINETVPNRFSPKSPDKAHLNLHINSLELGDSAVYFCASSQQGMHSPLHFGNGTRLTVT.

There are a few counts of this clonotype. The rearrangement links TRBV12-3 or TRBV12-4 to TRBJ2-1; 12 bases are shared with TRBD2. V shed 6 bases and J 9 bases; nucleotides not matched to a gene: 6. This CDR3 comprises 14 residues. This chain's CDR3 is CASRPSGGATEQFF. The CDR3 bases are TGTGCCAGCAGACCTAGCGGGGGGGCCACTGAGCAGTTCTTC.

This clonotype was counted between two and nine times. V usage is TRBV7-6 and J usage is TRBJ2-5; D gene ambiguous. Germline assignment: CDR1 SGHVS and CDR2 FNYEAQ. V shed 4 bases and J shed 4 bases, with 16 bases lying between them. There are 15 residues in the CDR3. Here the CDR3 reads CASSSPGPQGETQYF. CDR3 DNA sequence: TGTGCCAGCAGCTCCCCCGGCCCTCAAGGAGAGACCCAGTACTTC.